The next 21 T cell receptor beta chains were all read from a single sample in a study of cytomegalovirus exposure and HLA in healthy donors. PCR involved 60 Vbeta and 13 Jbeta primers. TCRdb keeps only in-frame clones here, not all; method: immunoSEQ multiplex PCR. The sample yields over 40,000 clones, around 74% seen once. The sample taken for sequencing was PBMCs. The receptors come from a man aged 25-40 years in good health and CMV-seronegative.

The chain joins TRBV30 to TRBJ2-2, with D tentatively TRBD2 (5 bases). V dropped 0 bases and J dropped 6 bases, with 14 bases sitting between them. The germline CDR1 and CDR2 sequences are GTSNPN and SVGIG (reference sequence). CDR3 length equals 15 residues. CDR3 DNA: TGTGCCTGGAGTGTGACCGGGGTCAAGGCCGGGGAGCTGTTTTTT. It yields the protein CAWSVTGVKAGELFF.

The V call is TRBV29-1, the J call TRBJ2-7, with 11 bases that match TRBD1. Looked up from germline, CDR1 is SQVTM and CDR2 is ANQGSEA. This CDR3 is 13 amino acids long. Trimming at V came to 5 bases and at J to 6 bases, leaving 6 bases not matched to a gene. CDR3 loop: CSVFGTGGLEQYF. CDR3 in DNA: TGCAGCGTTTTCGGGACAGGGGGACTCGAGCAGTACTTC.

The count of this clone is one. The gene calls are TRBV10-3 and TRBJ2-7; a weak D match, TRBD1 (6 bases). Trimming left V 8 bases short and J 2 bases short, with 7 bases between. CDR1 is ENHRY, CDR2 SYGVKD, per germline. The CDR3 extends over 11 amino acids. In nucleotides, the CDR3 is TGTGCCATCGGGACAACCTACGAGCAGTACTTC. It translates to CAIGTTYEQYF.

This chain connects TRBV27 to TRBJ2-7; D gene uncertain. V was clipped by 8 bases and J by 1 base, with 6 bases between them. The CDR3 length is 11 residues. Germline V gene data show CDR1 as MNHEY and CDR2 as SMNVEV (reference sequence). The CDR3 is CASGSSYEQYF. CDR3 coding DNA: TGTGCCAGCGGCTCATCCTACGAGCAGTACTTC.

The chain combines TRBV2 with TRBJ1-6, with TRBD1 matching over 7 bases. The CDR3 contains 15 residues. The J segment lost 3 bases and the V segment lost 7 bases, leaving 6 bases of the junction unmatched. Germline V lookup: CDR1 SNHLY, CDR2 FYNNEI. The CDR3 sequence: CASTPQGGYNSPLHF. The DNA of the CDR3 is TGTGCCAGCACCCCTCAGGGGGGCTATAATTCACCCCTCCACTTT.

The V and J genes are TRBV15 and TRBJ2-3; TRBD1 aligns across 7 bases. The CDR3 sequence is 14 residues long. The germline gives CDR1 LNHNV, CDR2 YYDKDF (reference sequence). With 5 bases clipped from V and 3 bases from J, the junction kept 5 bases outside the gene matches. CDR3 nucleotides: TGTGCCACCAGCGGGAGACAGGGTACAGATACGCAGTATTTT. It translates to CATSGRQGTDTQYF. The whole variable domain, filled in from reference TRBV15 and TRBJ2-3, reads DAMVIQNPRYQVTQFGKPVTLSCSQTLNHNVMYWYQQKSSQAPKLLFHYYDKDFNNEADTPDNFQSRRPNTSFCFLDIRSPGLGDTAMYLCATSGRQGTDTQYFGPGTRLTVL.

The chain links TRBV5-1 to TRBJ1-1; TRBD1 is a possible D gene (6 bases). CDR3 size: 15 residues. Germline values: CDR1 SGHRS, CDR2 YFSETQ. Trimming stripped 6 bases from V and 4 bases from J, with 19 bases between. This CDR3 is CASNEIGGGTTEAFF. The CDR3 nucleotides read TGCGCCAGCAACGAGATAGGGGGGGGAACCACTGAAGCTTTCTTT.

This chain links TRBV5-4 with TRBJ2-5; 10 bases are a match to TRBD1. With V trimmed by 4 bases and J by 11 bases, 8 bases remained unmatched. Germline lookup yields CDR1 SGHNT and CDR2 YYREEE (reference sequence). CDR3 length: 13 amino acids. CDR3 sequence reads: CASSGTGEVGQYF. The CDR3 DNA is TGTGCCAGCAGCGGGACAGGGGAAGTCGGGCAGTACTTC.

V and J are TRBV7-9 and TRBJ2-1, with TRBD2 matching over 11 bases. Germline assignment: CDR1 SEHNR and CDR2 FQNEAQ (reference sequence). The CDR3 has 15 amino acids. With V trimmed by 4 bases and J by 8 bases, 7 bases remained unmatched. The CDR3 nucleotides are TGTGCCAGCAGCTCCCGACTAGCGGGATCCCATGAGCAGTTCTTC. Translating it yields CASSSRLAGSHEQFF.

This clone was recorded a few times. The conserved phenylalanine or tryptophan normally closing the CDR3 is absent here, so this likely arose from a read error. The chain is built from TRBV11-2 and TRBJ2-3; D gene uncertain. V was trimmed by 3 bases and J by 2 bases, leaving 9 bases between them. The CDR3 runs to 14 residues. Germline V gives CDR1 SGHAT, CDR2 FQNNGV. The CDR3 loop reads CASSFRWDTDTQYV. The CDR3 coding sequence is TGTGCCAGCAGCTTTAGGTGGGACACAGATACGCAGTATGTT.

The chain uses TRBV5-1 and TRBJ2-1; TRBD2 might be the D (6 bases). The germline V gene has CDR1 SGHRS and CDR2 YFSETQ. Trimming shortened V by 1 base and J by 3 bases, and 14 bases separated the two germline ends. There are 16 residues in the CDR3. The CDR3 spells CASSLRSTRDYNEQFF. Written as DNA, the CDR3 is TGCGCCAGCAGCTTGAGGTCGACTAGGGACTACAATGAGCAGTTCTTC.

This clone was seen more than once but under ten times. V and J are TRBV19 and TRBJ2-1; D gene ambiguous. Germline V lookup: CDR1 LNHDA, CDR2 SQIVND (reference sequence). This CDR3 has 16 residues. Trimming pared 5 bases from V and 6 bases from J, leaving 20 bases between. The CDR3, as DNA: TGTGCCAGTAGTCCGCGCCTAGTTGCCAAAAGCAATGAGCAGTTCTTC. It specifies CASSPRLVAKSNEQFF.

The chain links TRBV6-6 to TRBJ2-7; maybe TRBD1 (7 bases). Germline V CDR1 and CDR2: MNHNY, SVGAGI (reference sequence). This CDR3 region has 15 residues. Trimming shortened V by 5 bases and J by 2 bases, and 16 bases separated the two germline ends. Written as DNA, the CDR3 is TGTGCCAGCAGTGTACGACAGGGAGGTCCCTACGAGCAGTACTTC. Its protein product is CASSVRQGGPYEQYF.

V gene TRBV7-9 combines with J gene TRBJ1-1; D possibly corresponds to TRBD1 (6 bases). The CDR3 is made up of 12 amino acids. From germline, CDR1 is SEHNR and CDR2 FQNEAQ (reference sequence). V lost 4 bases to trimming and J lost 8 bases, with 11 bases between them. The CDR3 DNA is TGTGCCAGCAGCTCCTCAGGGGACGAAGCTTTCTTT. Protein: CASSSSGDEAFF.

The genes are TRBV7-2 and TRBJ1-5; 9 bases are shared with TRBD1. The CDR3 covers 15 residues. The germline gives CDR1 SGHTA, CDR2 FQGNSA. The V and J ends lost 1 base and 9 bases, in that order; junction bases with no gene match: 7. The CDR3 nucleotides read TGTGCCAGCAGCTTAGGACAGGGGGGCGCGAGGCCCCAGCATTTT. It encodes CASSLGQGGARPQHF.

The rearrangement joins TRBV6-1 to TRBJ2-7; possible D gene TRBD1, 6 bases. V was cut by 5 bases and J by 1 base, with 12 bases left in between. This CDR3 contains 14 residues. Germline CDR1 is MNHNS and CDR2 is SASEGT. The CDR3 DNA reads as TGTGCCAGCAGTAAACGGGACAATTCCTACGAGCAGTACTTC. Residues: CASSKRDNSYEQYF.

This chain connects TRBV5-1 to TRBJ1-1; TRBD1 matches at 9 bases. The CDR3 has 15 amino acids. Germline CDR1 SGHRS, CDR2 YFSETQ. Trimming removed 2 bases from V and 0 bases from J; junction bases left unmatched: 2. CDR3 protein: CASSLTGGLNTEAFF. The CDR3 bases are TGCGCCAGCAGCTTAACAGGGGGCCTGAACACTGAAGCTTTCTTT.

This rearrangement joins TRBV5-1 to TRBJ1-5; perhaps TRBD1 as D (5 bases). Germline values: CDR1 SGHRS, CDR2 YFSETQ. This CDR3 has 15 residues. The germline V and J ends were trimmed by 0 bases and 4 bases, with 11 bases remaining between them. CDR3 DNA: TGCGCCAGCAGCTTGGAGGGCGGGGGGAATCAGCCCCAGCATTTT. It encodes CASSLEGGGNQPQHF.

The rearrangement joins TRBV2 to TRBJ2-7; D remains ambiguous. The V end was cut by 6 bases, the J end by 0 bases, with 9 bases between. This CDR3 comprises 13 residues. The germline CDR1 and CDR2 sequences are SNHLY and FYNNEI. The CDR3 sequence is CASRGSSSYEQYF. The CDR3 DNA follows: TGTGCCAGCAGAGGTAGCAGCTCCTACGAGCAGTACTTC. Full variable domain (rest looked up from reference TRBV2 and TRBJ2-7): EPEVTQTPSHQVTQMGQEVILRCVPISNHLYFYWYRQILGQKVEFLVSFYNNEISEKSEIFDDQFSVERPDGSNFTLKIRSTKLEDSAMYFCASRGSSSYEQYFGPGTRLTVT.

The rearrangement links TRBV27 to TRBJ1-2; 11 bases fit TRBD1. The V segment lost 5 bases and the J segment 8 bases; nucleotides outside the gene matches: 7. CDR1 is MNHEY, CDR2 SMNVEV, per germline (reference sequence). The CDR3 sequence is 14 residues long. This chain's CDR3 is CASSPPDRGRGYTF. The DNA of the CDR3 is TGTGCCAGCAGTCCCCCGGACAGGGGGCGGGGCTACACCTTC.

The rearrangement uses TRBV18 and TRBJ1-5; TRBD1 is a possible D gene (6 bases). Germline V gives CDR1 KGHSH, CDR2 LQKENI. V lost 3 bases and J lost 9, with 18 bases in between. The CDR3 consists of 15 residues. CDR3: CASSPVQGGRMPQHF. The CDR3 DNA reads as TGTGCCAGCTCACCGGTACAGGGAGGGAGGATGCCCCAGCATTTT.